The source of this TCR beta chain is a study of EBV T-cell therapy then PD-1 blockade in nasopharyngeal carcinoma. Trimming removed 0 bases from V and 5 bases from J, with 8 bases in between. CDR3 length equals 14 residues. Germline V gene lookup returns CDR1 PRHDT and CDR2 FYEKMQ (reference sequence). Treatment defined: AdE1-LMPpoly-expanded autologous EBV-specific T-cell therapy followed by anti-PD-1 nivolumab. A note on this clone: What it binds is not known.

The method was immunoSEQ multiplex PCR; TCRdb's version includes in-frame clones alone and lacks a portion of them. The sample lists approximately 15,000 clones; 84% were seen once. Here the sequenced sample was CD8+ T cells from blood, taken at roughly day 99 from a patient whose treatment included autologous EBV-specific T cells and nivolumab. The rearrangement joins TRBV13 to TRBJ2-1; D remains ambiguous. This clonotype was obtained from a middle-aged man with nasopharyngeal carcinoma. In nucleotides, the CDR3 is TGTGCCAGCAGCTTAGGACCCACAGACAATGAGCAGTTCTTC. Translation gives CASSLGPTDNEQFF.